Listed below are T cell receptor beta chains from one sample, sequenced in a study of cytomegalovirus exposure and HLA in healthy donors. The protocol was immunoSEQ multiplex PCR, while the TCRdb copy is restricted to in-frame clones and leaves out a portion. The sample holds about 120,000 clones, 7% to 9.5% seen once. Sample: PBMCs. These receptors came from a woman between 40 and 55 years old in good health and CMV-seropositive. The conserved cysteine and the conserved F or W are not part of the CDR3 here.

v_gene,j_gene,CDR3aa
TRBV19,TRBJ1-5,ASSSGWRQPQH
TRBV7-3,TRBJ1-2,ASSLAGGYGYT
TRBV19,TRBJ2-7,ASKAQGPYEQY
TRBV10-2,TRBJ1-2,ASSEKGQGMAYGYT
TRBV19,TRBJ1-4,ASSPSRGVHEKLF
TRBV18,TRBJ1-1,ASSPPKKTEAF
TRBV9,TRBJ2-1,ASSSTSGRNEQF
TRBV18,TRBJ2-5,ASSPPVEGETQY
TRBV30,TRBJ1-2,AWSLTANYGYT
TRBV4-2,TRBJ2-7,ASSQGQGSSYEQY
TRBV5-1,TRBJ2-1,ASSDVQGSSYNEQF
TRBV10-3,TRBJ2-7,AISGDRGLSYEQY
TRBV6-6,TRBJ1-5,ASSQGNFQPQH
TRBV2,TRBJ2-5,ASSELQVPGETQY
TRBV7-6,TRBJ2-6,ASSSLAVRSSGANVLT
TRBV9,TRBJ2-7,ASSVQSYEQY
TRBV5-1,TRBJ2-2,TSSPLRGAYTGELF
TRBV5-1,TRBJ1-4,ASSYRGQTATNEKLF
TRBV15,TRBJ2-4,ATSHSRGKNIQY
TRBV15,TRBJ2-7,ATRGFKGGARDEQY
TRBV13,TRBJ1-1,ASSLETGAIRVNTEAF
TRBV28,TRBJ1-4,ASSSRPWGGEKLF
TRBV7-6,TRBJ2-3,ASSRIGNTDTQY
TRBV5-1,TRBJ2-1,ASSSGQGVGNEQF
TRBV2,TRBJ1-1,ASSDLRGRTEPF
TRBV28,TRBJ1-6,ASSSGQGYYSPLH
TRBV11-3,TRBJ2-2,ASSSGTGDSGELF
TRBV7-6,TRBJ2-6,ASSPGDGANVLT
TRBV7-8,TRBJ1-1,ASSDRQGEAF
TRBV7-3,TRBJ2-1,ASSRLAGEYNEQF
TRBV6-5,.,ASRKSRQGYEQY
TRBV5-1,TRBJ2-2,ASSVGQGAPGELF
TRBV5-1,TRBJ2-1,ASQQAGYNEQF
TRBV30,TRBJ1-5,AWSTGTSNQPQH
TRBV19,TRBJ1-2,ASSEQGASYGYT
TRBV4-2,TRBJ2-1,ASSQEVRTLPKNEQF
TRBV5-6,TRBJ1-6,ASSSSTTGDIINSPLH
TRBV5-1,TRBJ1-2,ASSSSGWDGYT
TRBV7-8,TRBJ2-7,ASSPPGQASYEQY
TRBV19,TRBJ2-2,ASSIVRDRRLWGDGELF
TRBV11-2,TRBJ2-7,ASSPWTGISYEQY
TRBV29-1,TRBJ2-2,SVGANTGELF
TRBV4-2,TRBJ2-6,ASSPDRGAGANVLT
TRBV7-9,TRBJ1-1,ASSFGTRSLNDTEAF
TRBV7-2,TRBJ1-1,ASSLGRGFTEAF
TRBV5-1,TRBJ1-1,ASKGQGDGEAF
TRBV9,TRBJ1-2,ASNSGNYGYT
TRBV21-1,TRBJ2-7,ASSKVQGIRSYEQY
TRBV5-8,TRBJ1-1,ASSLGAGELTEAF
TRBV30,TRBJ2-7,AWSRGGGAHEQY
TRBV2,TRBJ1-2,ASSEQGKGDPGYT
TRBV19,TRBJ1-1,ASSISRAGNTEAF
TRBV10-2,TRBJ1-1,ASTQNTEAF